Listed below are T cell receptor beta chains from one sample, sequenced in a study of graft-versus-host responses after intestinal transplantation. These receptors have no known antigen. Measured with immunoSEQ multiplex PCR; TCRdb has only the in-frame clones, and not every one. The table has nearly 95,000 clones, about 93% seen once. The specimen comprised unstimulated CD8+ T cells sorted from spleen or lymph node cells, sampled before intestinal transplant. Source of these receptors: a human donor who received an intestinal transplant. Both conserved end residues are part of each CDR3. Each record gives: D gene, J gene, V gene, CDR3 DNA, CDR3 protein. The D gene is left open where the match is weak.

-,TRBJ2-7,TRBV6-5,TGTGCCAGCAGTCAACAGATAACCTACGAGCAGTACTTC,CASSQQITYEQYF
-,TRBJ2-2,TRBV5-1,TGCGCCAGCAGCCTGAGCGCGGGGACCGGGGAGCTGTTTTTT,CASSLSAGTGELFF
TRBD1,TRBJ1-2,TRBV5-4,TGTGCCAGCAGCCCCGGGACAGGGGGCGAAGGAGTACGGGGCTACACCTTC,CASSPGTGGEGVRGYTF
TRBD1,TRBJ1-1,TRBV6-5,TGTGCCAGCAGTTACTCAGGGGACAGGGGGCCGACTGAAGCTTTCTTT,CASSYSGDRGPTEAFF
TRBD2,TRBJ2-3,TRBV7-2,TGTGCCAGCAGCATCGGGGGGGTTGGCACAGATACGCAGTATTTT,CASSIGGVGTDTQYF
TRBD2,TRBJ2-3,TRBV11-3,TGTGCCAGCAGGAGGGCTAGCGGGCCAGATACGCAGTATTTT,CASRRASGPDTQYF
-,TRBJ2-3,TRBV7-9,TGTGCCAGCAGCTTAGCGGGGGCCAGCACAGATACGCAGTATTTT,CASSLAGASTDTQYF
TRBD2,TRBJ2-1,TRBV9,TGTGCCAGCAGCGCCTCGACTAGCGGGGGAAACGAGCAGTTCTTC,CASSASTSGGNEQFF
TRBD2,TRBJ2-1,TRBV27,TGTGTGGCGGGAGGGAGTCCCTACAATGAGCAGTTCTTC,CVAGGSPYNEQFF
TRBD2,TRBJ2-7,TRBV11-2,TGTGCCAGCAGCCTGGTGGGGGGGGAGCAGTACTTC,CASSLVGGEQYF
TRBD1,TRBJ2-3,TRBV4-1,TGCGCCAGCAGCTTAACGAAGTCAACGGACAGGGCGCAGTATTTT,CASSLTKSTDRAQYF